Here is one TCR beta chain with its context. Its specificity is not known. V shed 5 bases and J shed 0 bases, with 19 bases lying between them. The CDR3 is 17 amino acids. Germline CDR1 and CDR2: KGHSH and LQKENI. The data derive from a study of OX40 agonist ivuxolimab in advanced cancers. General study points: Normalized expansion of T-cell clones was also low for some nonresponders. Expanded clones were, on average, more numerous among CD8+ T cells than CD4+.

The table came from immunoSEQ multiplex PCR; TCRdb's copy has only in-frame clones and leaves some out. The sample holds approximately 77,000 clones; approximately 80% are singletons and the top ten take approximately 0.51%. The rearrangement joins TRBV18 to TRBJ1-2; D uncertain. The input for sequencing was CD4+ or CD8+ T cells sorted from blood, taken in a trial of the OX40 agonist ivuxolimab. The sequence derives from an adult with an advanced solid tumor such as melanoma, head and neck, liver or kidney cancer. CDR3 coding DNA: TGTGCCAGCTCATCCTCCGGATCAACCGAGTCTAACTATGGCTACACCTTC. Residues: CASSSSGSTESNYGYTF.